A selection of T cell receptor beta chains follows, all from one sample in a study of OX40 agonist ivuxolimab in advanced cancers. This table comes from immunoSEQ multiplex PCR, and its TCRdb copy is limited to in-frame clones, with some not included. The sample lists 60,000 to 75,000 clones, around 93% occurring once. This specimen was CD4+ or CD8+ T cells sorted from blood, taken in a trial of the OX40 agonist ivuxolimab. All receptors derive from an adult with an advanced solid tumor such as melanoma, head and neck, liver or kidney cancer. Both conserved end residues are part of each CDR3. A D gene is named only where the DNA matches it firmly. A clone size is listed for some rows: how often the clone was seen (once, few, many), or a class if it is expanded.

V gene: TRBV5-8; J gene: TRBJ1-5; D gene: TRBD1; clone size: NA; CDR3 protein: CASSPWTGGQNQPQHF; CDR3 DNA: TGTGCCAGCAGCCCGTGGACAGGGGGTCAGAATCAGCCCCAGCATTTT
V gene: TRBV19; J gene: TRBJ2-7; D gene: TRBD1; clone size: NA; CDR3 protein: CASSSLGQGLEQYF; CDR3 DNA: TGTGCCAGTTCGTCCCTGGGACAGGGGCTCGAGCAGTACTTC
V gene: TRBV6-4; J gene: TRBJ2-1; D gene: TRBD2; clone size: NA; CDR3 protein: CASSENTGGLGEQFF; CDR3 DNA: TGTGCCAGCAGTGAAAACACGGGGGGGCTGGGTGAGCAGTTCTTC
V gene: TRBV6-5; J gene: TRBJ1-2; D gene: TRBD1; clone size: NA; CDR3 protein: CASSQGQGRNYGYTF; CDR3 DNA: TGTGCCAGCAGCCAAGGACAGGGGCGGAACTATGGCTACACCTTC
V gene: TRBV5-1; J gene: TRBJ2-5; D gene: NA; clone size: NA; CDR3 protein: CASSPLLGGRGETQYF; CDR3 DNA: TGCGCCAGCAGCCCACTTTTGGGGGGGCGCGGGGAGACCCAGTACTTC
V gene: TRBV6-6; J gene: TRBJ2-2; D gene: NA; clone size: NA; CDR3 protein: CASSYAGRYTGELFF; CDR3 DNA: TGTGCCAGCAGTTACGCAGGTCGATACACCGGGGAGCTGTTTTTT
V gene: TRBV15; J gene: TRBJ2-1; D gene: NA; clone size: NA; CDR3 protein: CATSKVRGNEQFF; CDR3 DNA: TGTGCCACCAGCAAAGTTAGGGGCAATGAGCAGTTCTTC
V gene: TRBV10-3; J gene: TRBJ2-1; D gene: NA; clone size: NA; CDR3 protein: CAISDLVPYNEQFF; CDR3 DNA: TGTGCCATCAGTGATCTAGTCCCCTACAATGAGCAGTTCTTC
V gene: TRBV7-9; J gene: TRBJ2-2; D gene: NA; clone size: NA; CDR3 protein: CASSLGQTNTGELFF; CDR3 DNA: TGTGCCAGCAGCTTAGGTCAGACGAACACCGGGGAGCTGTTTTTT
V gene: TRBV27; J gene: TRBJ2-1; D gene: TRBD2; clone size: NA; CDR3 protein: CASRNLAGGNEQFF; CDR3 DNA: TGTGCCAGCAGGAACCTAGCGGGGGGCAATGAGCAGTTCTTC
V gene: TRBV5-4; J gene: TRBJ1-1; D gene: TRBD1; clone size: NA; CDR3 protein: CASSFGTGGSTEAFF; CDR3 DNA: TGTGCCAGCAGCTTCGGGACAGGGGGGTCCACTGAAGCTTTCTTT
V gene: TRBV19; J gene: TRBJ2-5; D gene: TRBD1; clone size: few; CDR3 protein: CASSIPTGGGETQYF; CDR3 DNA: TGTGCCAGTAGTATCCCGACAGGGGGTGGGGAGACCCAGTACTTC
V gene: TRBV2; J gene: TRBJ2-2; D gene: NA; clone size: NA; CDR3 protein: CASSDGFSDTGELFF; CDR3 DNA: TGTGCCAGCAGTGACGGCTTCTCCGACACCGGGGAGCTGTTTTTT
V gene: TRBV30; J gene: TRBJ2-7; D gene: NA; clone size: NA; CDR3 protein: CAWTAGRSYEQYF; CDR3 DNA: TGTGCCTGGACCGCGGGGAGATCCTACGAGCAGTACTTC
V gene: TRBV28; J gene: TRBJ1-1; D gene: NA; clone size: NA; CDR3 protein: CASSFYDRTEAFF; CDR3 DNA: TGTGCCAGCAGTTTTTACGACAGGACTGAAGCTTTCTTT
V gene: TRBV5-4; J gene: TRBJ2-7; D gene: NA; clone size: NA; CDR3 protein: CASSTEVSIQAEQYF; CDR3 DNA: TGTGCCAGCAGCACTGAGGTTTCAATCCAGGCCGAGCAGTACTTC
V gene: TRBV15; J gene: TRBJ1-2; D gene: NA; clone size: NA; CDR3 protein: CATSVRGLRYGYGYTF; CDR3 DNA: TGTGCCACCAGCGTAAGAGGTCTTCGGTACGGCTATGGCTACACCTTC
V gene: TRBV5-4; J gene: TRBJ2-3; D gene: TRBD2; clone size: NA; CDR3 protein: CASSSGLADTDTQYF; CDR3 DNA: TGTGCCAGCAGCTCGGGACTAGCGGACACAGATACGCAGTATTTT
V gene: TRBV18; J gene: TRBJ1-2; D gene: TRBD1; clone size: NA; CDR3 protein: CASSELTGEVFGYTF; CDR3 DNA: TGTGCCAGCTCAGAGTTGACAGGGGAGGTGTTCGGCTACACCTTC
V gene: TRBV4-1; J gene: TRBJ1-5; D gene: NA; clone size: NA; CDR3 protein: CASSQGWGPSNQPQHF; CDR3 DNA: TGCGCCAGCAGCCAGGGATGGGGCCCTAGCAATCAGCCCCAGCATTTT
V gene: TRBV7-8; J gene: TRBJ2-1; D gene: NA; clone size: once; CDR3 protein: CASRGRASSYNEQFF; CDR3 DNA: TGTGCCAGCAGGGGCAGGGCTAGCTCCTACAATGAGCAGTTCTTC
V gene: TRBV20-1; J gene: TRBJ2-7; D gene: TRBD1; clone size: NA; CDR3 protein: CSARQGYEQYF; CDR3 DNA: TGCAGTGCTCGACAGGGGTACGAGCAGTACTTC
V gene: TRBV29-1; J gene: TRBJ2-1; D gene: NA; clone size: NA; CDR3 protein: CSVEKGTGNEQFF; CDR3 DNA: TGCAGCGTTGAAAAAGGGACTGGCAATGAGCAGTTCTTC
V gene: TRBV19; J gene: TRBJ2-7; D gene: NA; clone size: NA; CDR3 protein: CASSTRRTESYEQYF; CDR3 DNA: TGTGCCAGTAGTACCCGAAGGACAGAGTCCTACGAGCAGTACTTC
V gene: TRBV7-9; J gene: TRBJ2-7; D gene: TRBD2; clone size: NA; CDR3 protein: CASSSLRVAGGLYEQYF; CDR3 DNA: TGTGCCAGCAGCTCCCTCAGGGTAGCGGGAGGGCTGTACGAGCAGTACTTC
V gene: TRBV30; J gene: TRBJ2-1; D gene: NA; clone size: NA; CDR3 protein: CAWGLLGSYNEQFF; CDR3 DNA: TGTGCCTGGGGTCTCTTGGGCTCCTACAATGAGCAGTTCTTC
V gene: TRBV6-6; J gene: TRBJ2-5; D gene: TRBD2; clone size: NA; CDR3 protein: CASSYQPAGGGETQYF; CDR3 DNA: TGTGCCAGCAGTTACCAGCCCGCGGGGGGCGGGGAGACCCAGTACTTC
V gene: TRBV7-2; J gene: TRBJ1-2; D gene: NA; clone size: NA; CDR3 protein: CASSTGTDYGYTF; CDR3 DNA: TGTGCCAGCAGCACCGGGACGGACTATGGCTACACCTTC
V gene: TRBV9; J gene: TRBJ2-2; D gene: NA; clone size: NA; CDR3 protein: CASSDRSSAGELFF; CDR3 DNA: TGTGCCAGCAGCGACAGATCTAGTGCCGGGGAGCTGTTTTTT
V gene: TRBV19; J gene: TRBJ2-5; D gene: NA; clone size: once; CDR3 protein: CASSQKGAGDAQETQYF; CDR3 DNA: TGTGCCAGTAGCCAAAAGGGGGCGGGGGACGCACAAGAGACCCAGTACTTC
V gene: TRBV7-3; J gene: TRBJ2-3; D gene: NA; clone size: NA; CDR3 protein: CASSLVGGGLSHSTDTQYF; CDR3 DNA: TGTGCCAGCAGCTTAGTCGGGGGAGGACTATCACACTCCACAGATACGCAGTATTTT
V gene: TRBV9; J gene: TRBJ1-1; D gene: NA; clone size: NA; CDR3 protein: CASSWGQNTEAFF; CDR3 DNA: TGTGCCAGCAGCTGGGGACAGAACACTGAAGCTTTCTTT
V gene: TRBV6-5; J gene: TRBJ1-1; D gene: NA; clone size: NA; CDR3 protein: CASSYSGAAPTEAFF; CDR3 DNA: TGTGCCAGCAGTTACTCGGGGGCGGCTCCGACTGAAGCTTTCTTT
V gene: TRBV6-1; J gene: TRBJ2-7; D gene: TRBD2; clone size: NA; CDR3 protein: CASSPLAASSYEQYF; CDR3 DNA: TGTGCCAGCAGCCCTCTAGCGGCCAGCTCCTACGAGCAGTACTTC
V gene: TRBV5-4; J gene: TRBJ2-2; D gene: NA; clone size: NA; CDR3 protein: CASSPGPNTGELFF; CDR3 DNA: TGTGCCAGCAGTCCCGGTCCCAACACCGGGGAGCTGTTTTTT
V gene: TRBV5-4; J gene: TRBJ2-3; D gene: TRBD2; clone size: NA; CDR3 protein: CASSLSSGRDDTQYF; CDR3 DNA: TGTGCCAGCAGCTTGTCTAGCGGGAGGGATGATACGCAGTATTTT
V gene: TRBV6-4; J gene: TRBJ2-1; D gene: NA; clone size: NA; CDR3 protein: CASSENEQFF; CDR3 DNA: TGTGCCAGCAGTGAAAATGAGCAGTTCTTC
V gene: TRBV5-1; J gene: TRBJ1-1; D gene: NA; clone size: NA; CDR3 protein: CASSTTGTEAFF; CDR3 DNA: TGCGCCAGCAGCACGACGGGGACTGAAGCTTTCTTT
V gene: TRBV30; J gene: TRBJ2-3; D gene: TRBD2; clone size: NA; CDR3 protein: CAWSTPRTSGTDTQYF; CDR3 DNA: TGTGCCTGGAGTACTCCCCGGACTAGCGGCACAGATACGCAGTATTTT
V gene: TRBV7-6; J gene: TRBJ2-5; D gene: NA; clone size: once; CDR3 protein: CASSFGRLETQYF; CDR3 DNA: TGTGCCAGCAGCTTTGGACGACTGGAGACCCAGTACTTC
V gene: TRBV5-4; J gene: TRBJ2-1; D gene: TRBD1; clone size: NA; CDR3 protein: CASSPVPGQKQFF; CDR3 DNA: TGTGCCAGCAGCCCGGTACCGGGACAGAAGCAGTTCTTC
V gene: TRBV1; J gene: TRBJ2-7; D gene: NA; clone size: NA; CDR3 protein: CTSSQEAERGDEQYF; CDR3 DNA: TGCACCAGCAGCCAAGAGGCCGAGAGGGGAGACGAGCAGTACTTC
V gene: TRBV4-1; J gene: TRBJ1-1; D gene: NA; clone size: NA; CDR3 protein: CASSQEKAPNTEAFF; CDR3 DNA: TGCGCCAGCAGCCAAGAGAAGGCCCCGAACACTGAAGCTTTCTTT
V gene: TRBV30; J gene: TRBJ2-7; D gene: NA; clone size: NA; CDR3 protein: CAWSAGLGPSEQYF; CDR3 DNA: TGTGCCTGGAGTGCTGGCCTCGGGCCATCCGAGCAGTACTTC
V gene: TRBV5-6; J gene: TRBJ2-1; D gene: TRBD2; clone size: NA; CDR3 protein: CASSPGGLAGGISYNEQFF; CDR3 DNA: TGTGCCAGCAGCCCGGGTGGACTAGCGGGGGGGATCAGTTACAATGAGCAGTTCTTC
V gene: TRBV7-8; J gene: TRBJ2-7; D gene: TRBD2; clone size: NA; CDR3 protein: CASSFTARQGSGTSGSKQYF; CDR3 DNA: TGTGCCAGCAGCTTCACGGCCCGACAGGGATCCGGGACTAGCGGGAGTAAGCAGTACTTC
V gene: TRBV9; J gene: TRBJ1-5; D gene: NA; clone size: NA; CDR3 protein: CASSVSGNQPQHF; CDR3 DNA: TGTGCCAGCAGCGTGTCTGGCAATCAGCCCCAGCATTTT
V gene: TRBV9; J gene: TRBJ2-3; D gene: NA; clone size: NA; CDR3 protein: CASSVGADLTTDTQYF; CDR3 DNA: TGTGCCAGCAGCGTAGGAGCAGACCTGACCACAGATACGCAGTATTTT
V gene: TRBV6-1; J gene: TRBJ2-1; D gene: NA; clone size: NA; CDR3 protein: CASSEGAEGEQFF; CDR3 DNA: TGTGCCAGCAGTGAAGGAGCTGAGGGTGAGCAGTTCTTC
V gene: TRBV11-2; J gene: TRBJ2-3; D gene: NA; clone size: NA; CDR3 protein: CASSDQRAHTDTQYF; CDR3 DNA: TGTGCCAGCAGCGACCAACGGGCTCACACAGATACGCAGTATTTT
V gene: TRBV5-6; J gene: TRBJ1-2; D gene: NA; clone size: NA; CDR3 protein: CASSLAVFLDGYTF; CDR3 DNA: TGTGCCAGCAGCTTGGCCGTGTTTCTTGATGGCTACACCTTC
V gene: TRBV6-6; J gene: TRBJ1-2; D gene: NA; clone size: NA; CDR3 protein: CASRQQGGSNYGYTF; CDR3 DNA: TGTGCCAGCAGGCAACAGGGAGGGTCGAACTATGGCTACACCTTC
V gene: TRBV11-3; J gene: TRBJ2-1; D gene: NA; clone size: NA; CDR3 protein: CASSVGEYNEQFF; CDR3 DNA: TGTGCCAGCAGCGTAGGCGAGTACAATGAGCAGTTCTTC
V gene: TRBV2; J gene: TRBJ1-1; D gene: NA; clone size: NA; CDR3 protein: CASSGTFNTEAFF; CDR3 DNA: TGTGCCAGCAGTGGGACCTTTAACACTGAAGCTTTCTTT
V gene: TRBV11-2; J gene: TRBJ2-7; D gene: TRBD1; clone size: NA; CDR3 protein: CASSFGGTGAYEQYF; CDR3 DNA: TGTGCCAGCAGCTTCGGGGGGACAGGGGCGTACGAGCAGTACTTC
V gene: TRBV5-6; J gene: TRBJ2-1; D gene: NA; clone size: NA; CDR3 protein: CASSLLQPYNEQFF; CDR3 DNA: TGTGCCAGCAGCTTGCTACAACCTTACAATGAGCAGTTCTTC
V gene: TRBV7-3; J gene: TRBJ1-2; D gene: NA; clone size: once; CDR3 protein: CASSLYGGRSYGYTF; CDR3 DNA: TGTGCCAGCAGCTTATATGGGGGGCGCTCCTATGGCTACACCTTC
V gene: TRBV5-1; J gene: TRBJ1-1; D gene: NA; clone size: NA; CDR3 protein: CASSLSQYTEAFF; CDR3 DNA: TGCGCCAGCAGCTTAAGCCAGTACACTGAAGCTTTCTTT
V gene: TRBV5-3; J gene: TRBJ2-3; D gene: NA; clone size: NA; CDR3 protein: CARSLCEGSRSVADTQYF; CDR3 DNA: TGTGCCAGAAGCTTGTGCGAGGGTTCTAGATCCGTCGCAGATACGCAGTATTTT
V gene: TRBV25-1; J gene: TRBJ2-1; D gene: TRBD1; clone size: NA; CDR3 protein: CASSDLDRTQFF; CDR3 DNA: TGTGCCAGCAGTGATTTGGACAGGACCCAGTTCTTC